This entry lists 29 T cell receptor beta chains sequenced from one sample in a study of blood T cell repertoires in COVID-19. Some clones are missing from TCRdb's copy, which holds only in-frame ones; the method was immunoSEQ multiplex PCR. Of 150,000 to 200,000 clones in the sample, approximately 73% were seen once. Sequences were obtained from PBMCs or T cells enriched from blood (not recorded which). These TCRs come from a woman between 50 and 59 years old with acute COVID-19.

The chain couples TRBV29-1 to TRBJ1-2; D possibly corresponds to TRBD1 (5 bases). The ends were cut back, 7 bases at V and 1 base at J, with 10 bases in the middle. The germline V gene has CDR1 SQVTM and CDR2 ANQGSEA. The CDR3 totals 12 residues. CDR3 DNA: TGCAGCGGTGTGGACATTAACTATGGCTACACCTTC. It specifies CSGVDINYGYTF. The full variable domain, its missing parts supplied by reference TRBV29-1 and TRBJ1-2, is SAVISQKPSRDICQRGTSLTIQCQVDSQVTMMFWYRQQPGQSLTLIATANQGSEATYESGFVIDKFPISRPNLTFSTLTVSNMSPEDSSIYLCSGVDINYGYTFGSGTRLTVV.

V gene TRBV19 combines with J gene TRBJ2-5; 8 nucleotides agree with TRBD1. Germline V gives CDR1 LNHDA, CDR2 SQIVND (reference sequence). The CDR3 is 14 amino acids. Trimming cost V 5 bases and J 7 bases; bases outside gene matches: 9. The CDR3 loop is CASSSRTGTGTQYF. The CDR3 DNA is TGTGCCAGTAGTTCAAGGACAGGGACTGGGACCCAGTACTTC.

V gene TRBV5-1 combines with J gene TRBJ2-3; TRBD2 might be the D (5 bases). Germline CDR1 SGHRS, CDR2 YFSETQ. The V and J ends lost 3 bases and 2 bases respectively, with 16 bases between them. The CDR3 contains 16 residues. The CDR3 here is CASSSQWAGITDTQYF. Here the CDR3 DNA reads TGCGCCAGCAGCTCCCAATGGGCGGGTATCACAGATACGCAGTATTTT.

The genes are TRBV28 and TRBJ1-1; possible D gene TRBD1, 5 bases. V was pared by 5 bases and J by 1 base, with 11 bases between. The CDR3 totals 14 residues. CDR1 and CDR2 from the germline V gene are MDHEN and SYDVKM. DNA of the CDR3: TGTGCCAGCAGTCCGTCCGACAGGAACACTGAAGCTTTCTTT. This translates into CASSPSDRNTEAFF.

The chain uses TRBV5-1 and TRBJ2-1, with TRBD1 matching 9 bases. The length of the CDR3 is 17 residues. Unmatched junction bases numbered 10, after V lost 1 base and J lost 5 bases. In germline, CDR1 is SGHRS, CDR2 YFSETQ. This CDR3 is CASSLSPVQGANNEQFF. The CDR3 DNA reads TGCGCCAGCAGCTTGAGCCCCGTACAGGGGGCGAACAATGAGCAGTTCTTC.

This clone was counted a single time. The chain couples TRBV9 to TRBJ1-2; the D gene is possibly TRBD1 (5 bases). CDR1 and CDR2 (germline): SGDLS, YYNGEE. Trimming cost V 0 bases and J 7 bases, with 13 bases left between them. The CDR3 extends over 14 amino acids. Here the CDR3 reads CASSVEVGLSGYTF. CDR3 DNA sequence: TGTGCCAGCAGCGTAGAGGTGGGGCTGTCTGGCTACACCTTC.

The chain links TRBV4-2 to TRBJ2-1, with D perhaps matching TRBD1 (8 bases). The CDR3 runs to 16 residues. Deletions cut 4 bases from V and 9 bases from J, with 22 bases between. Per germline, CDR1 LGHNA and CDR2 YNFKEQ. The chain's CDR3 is CASSREGDRRNGEQFF. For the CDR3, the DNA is TGTGCCAGCAGCCGGGAGGGGGACAGGAGAAATGGTGAGCAGTTCTTC.

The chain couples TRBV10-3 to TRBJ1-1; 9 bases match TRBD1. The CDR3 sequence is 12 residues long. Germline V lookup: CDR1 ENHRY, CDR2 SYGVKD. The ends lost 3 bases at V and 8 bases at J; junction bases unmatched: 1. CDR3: CAISDGTGEAFF. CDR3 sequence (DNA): TGTGCCATCAGTGATGGGACAGGGGAAGCTTTCTTT.

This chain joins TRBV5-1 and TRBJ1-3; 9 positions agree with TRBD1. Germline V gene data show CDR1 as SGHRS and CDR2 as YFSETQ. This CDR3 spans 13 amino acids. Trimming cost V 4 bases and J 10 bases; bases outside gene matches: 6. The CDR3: CASSPDGTGTIYF. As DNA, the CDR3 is TGCGCCAGCAGCCCCGACGGGACAGGGACCATATATTTT.

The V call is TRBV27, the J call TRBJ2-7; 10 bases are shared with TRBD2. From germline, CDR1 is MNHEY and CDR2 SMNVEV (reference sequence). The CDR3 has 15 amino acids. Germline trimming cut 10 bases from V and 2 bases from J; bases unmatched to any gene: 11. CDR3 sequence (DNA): TGTGCCAACAGGGACCTCAGCGGGGGGGCCTACGAGCAGTACGTC. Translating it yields CANRDLSGGAYEQYV.

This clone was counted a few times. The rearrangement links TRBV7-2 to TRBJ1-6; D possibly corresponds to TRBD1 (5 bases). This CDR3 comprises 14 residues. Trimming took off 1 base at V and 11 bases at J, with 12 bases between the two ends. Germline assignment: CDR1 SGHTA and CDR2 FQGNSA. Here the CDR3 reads CASSLEDIRPPLHF. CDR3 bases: TGTGCCAGCAGCTTAGAGGACATCAGGCCACCCCTCCACTTT.

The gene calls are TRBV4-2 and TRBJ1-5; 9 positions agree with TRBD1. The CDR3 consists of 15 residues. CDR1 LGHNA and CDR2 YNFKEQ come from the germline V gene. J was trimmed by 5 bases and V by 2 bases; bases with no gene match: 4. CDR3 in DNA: TGTGCCAGCAGCCAAACAGGGGGCTTGGATCAGCCCCAGCATTTT. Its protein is CASSQTGGLDQPQHF.

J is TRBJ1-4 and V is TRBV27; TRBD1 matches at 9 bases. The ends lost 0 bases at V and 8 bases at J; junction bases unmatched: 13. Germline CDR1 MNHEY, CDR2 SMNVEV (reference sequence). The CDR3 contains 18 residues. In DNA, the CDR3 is TGTGCCAGCAGTTTATCTTATTTGAGGACAGGGGAAATGGAAAAACTGTTTTTT. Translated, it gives CASSLSYLRTGEMEKLFF.

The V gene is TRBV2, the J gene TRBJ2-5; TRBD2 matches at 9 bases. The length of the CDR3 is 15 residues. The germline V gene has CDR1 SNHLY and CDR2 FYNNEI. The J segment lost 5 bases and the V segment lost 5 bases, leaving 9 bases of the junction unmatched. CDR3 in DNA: TGTGCCAGCAGTTTTAGCGGGGGCCAGGGGGAGACCCAGTACTTC. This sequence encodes CASSFSGGQGETQYF.

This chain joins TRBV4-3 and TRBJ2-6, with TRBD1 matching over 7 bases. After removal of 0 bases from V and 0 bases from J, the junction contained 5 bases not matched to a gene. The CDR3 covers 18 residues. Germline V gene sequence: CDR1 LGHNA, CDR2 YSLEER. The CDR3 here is CASSQDPRGSSGANVLTF. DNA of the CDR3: TGCGCCAGCAGCCAAGATCCCAGGGGGAGCTCTGGGGCCAACGTCCTGACTTTC.

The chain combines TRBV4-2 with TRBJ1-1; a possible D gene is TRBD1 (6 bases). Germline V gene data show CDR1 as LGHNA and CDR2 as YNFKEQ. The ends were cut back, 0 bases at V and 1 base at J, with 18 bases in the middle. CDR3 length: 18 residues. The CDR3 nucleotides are TGTGCCAGCAGCCAAGATATGCAGGGGCAGCATGGGAACACTGAAGCTTTCTTT. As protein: CASSQDMQGQHGNTEAFF.

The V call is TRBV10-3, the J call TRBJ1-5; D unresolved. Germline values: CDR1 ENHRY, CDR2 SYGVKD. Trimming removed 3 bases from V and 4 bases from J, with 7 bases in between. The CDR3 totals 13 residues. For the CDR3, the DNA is TGTGCCATCAGTGAATATGTAAATCAGCCCCAGCATTTT. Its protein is CAISEYVNQPQHF.

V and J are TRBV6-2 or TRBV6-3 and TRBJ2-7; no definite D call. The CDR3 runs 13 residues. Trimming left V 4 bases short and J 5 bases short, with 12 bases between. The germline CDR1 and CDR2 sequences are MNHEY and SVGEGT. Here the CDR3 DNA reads TGTGCCAGCAGTTTCCAGTCGAGGCACGAGCAGTACGTC. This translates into CASSFQSRHEQYV.

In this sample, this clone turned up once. CDR3 DNA: TGTGCCAGCAGCTCCGGACAGGAACGGTACGGGCAGTTCTTC. Translated: CASSSGQERYGQFF. The chain employs TRBV7-9 and TRBJ2-1; 7 bases fit TRBD1. CDR1 SEHNR and CDR2 FQNEAQ come from the germline V gene (reference sequence). The CDR3 length is 14 residues. Trimming at V came to 4 bases and at J to 12 bases, leaving 12 bases not matched to a gene. The entire variable domain, with the rest obtained from reference TRBV7-9 and TRBJ2-1, is as follows: DTGVSQNPRHKITKRGQNVTFRCDPISEHNRLYWYRQTLGQGPEFLTYFQNEAQLEKSRLLSDRFSAERPKGSFSTLEIQRTEQGDSAMYLCASSSGQERYGQFFGPGTRLTVL.

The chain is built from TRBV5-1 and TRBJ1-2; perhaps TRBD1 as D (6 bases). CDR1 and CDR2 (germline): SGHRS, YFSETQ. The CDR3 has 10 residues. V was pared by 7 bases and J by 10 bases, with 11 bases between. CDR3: CASQGGDYTF. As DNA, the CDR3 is TGCGCCAGCCAAGGGGGGGACTACACCTTC.

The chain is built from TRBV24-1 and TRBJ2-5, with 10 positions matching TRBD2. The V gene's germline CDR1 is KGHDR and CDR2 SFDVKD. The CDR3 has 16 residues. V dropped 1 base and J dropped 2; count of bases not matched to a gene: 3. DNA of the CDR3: TGTGCCACCAGTGATTTCAGCGGGGGGGCTCAAGAGACCCAGTACTTC. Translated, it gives CATSDFSGGAQETQYF.

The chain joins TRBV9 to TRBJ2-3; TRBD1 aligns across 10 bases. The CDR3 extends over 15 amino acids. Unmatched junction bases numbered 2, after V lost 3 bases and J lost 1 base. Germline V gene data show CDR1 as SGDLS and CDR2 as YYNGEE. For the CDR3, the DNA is TGTGCCAGCAGCGACGGACAGGGGGGCACAGATACGCAGTATTTT. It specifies CASSDGQGGTDTQYF.

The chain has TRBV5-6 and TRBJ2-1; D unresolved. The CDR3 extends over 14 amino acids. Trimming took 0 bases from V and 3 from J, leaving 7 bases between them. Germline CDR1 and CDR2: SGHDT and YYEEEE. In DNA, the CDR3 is TGTGCCAGCAGCTTGGCCAGTATCTACAATGAGCAGTTCTTC. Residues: CASSLASIYNEQFF. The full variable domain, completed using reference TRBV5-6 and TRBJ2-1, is DAGVTQSPTHLIKTRGQQVTLRCSPKSGHDTVSWYQQALGQGPQFIFQYYEEEERQRGNFPDRFSGHQFPNYSSELNVNALLLGDSALYLCASSLASIYNEQFFGPGTRLTVL.

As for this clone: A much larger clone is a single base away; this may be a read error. The CDR3 nucleotides read TGTGCCAGCAGTTGGGCAGGGGACACTGAAGCTTTCTTT. Translating it yields CASSWAGDTEAFF. The chain links TRBV6-2 or TRBV6-3 to TRBJ1-1; weak D call: TRBD1 (6 bases). Germline loops: CDR1 MNHEY, CDR2 SVGEGT. The CDR3 covers 13 residues. Deletions cut 4 bases from V and 3 bases from J, with 9 bases between.

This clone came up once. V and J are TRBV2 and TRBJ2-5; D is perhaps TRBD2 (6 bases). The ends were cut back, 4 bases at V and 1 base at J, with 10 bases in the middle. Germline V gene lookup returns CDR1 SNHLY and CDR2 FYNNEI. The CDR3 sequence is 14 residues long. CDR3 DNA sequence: TGTGCCAGCAGTGTTGGAGGGCGCCAAGAGACCCAGTACTTC. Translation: CASSVGGRQETQYF. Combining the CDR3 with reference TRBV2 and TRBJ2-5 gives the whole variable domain EPEVTQTPSHQVTQMGQEVILRCVPISNHLYFYWYRQILGQKVEFLVSFYNNEISEKSEIFDDQFSVERPDGSNFTLKIRSTKLEDSAMYFCASSVGGRQETQYFGPGTRLLVL.

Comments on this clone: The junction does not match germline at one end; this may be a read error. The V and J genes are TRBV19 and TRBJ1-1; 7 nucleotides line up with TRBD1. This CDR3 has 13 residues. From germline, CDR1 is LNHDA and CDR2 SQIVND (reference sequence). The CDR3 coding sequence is TGTGCCAGTAGTATACGACCGGGACAGTCTTTGGGATGG. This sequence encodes CASSIRPGQSLGW.

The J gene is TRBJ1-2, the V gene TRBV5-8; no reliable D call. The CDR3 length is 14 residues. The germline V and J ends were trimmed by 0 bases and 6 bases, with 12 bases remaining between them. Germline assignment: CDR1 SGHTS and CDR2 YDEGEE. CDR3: CASSLDTRDNGYTF. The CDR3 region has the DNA TGTGCCAGCAGCTTGGATACGAGGGATAATGGCTACACCTTC.

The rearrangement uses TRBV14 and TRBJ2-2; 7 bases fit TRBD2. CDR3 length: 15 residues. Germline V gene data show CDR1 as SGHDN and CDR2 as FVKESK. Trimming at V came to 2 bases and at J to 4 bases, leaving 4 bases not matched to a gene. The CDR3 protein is CASSQIGGGTGELFF. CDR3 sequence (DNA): TGTGCCAGCAGCCAAATCGGCGGGGGCACCGGGGAGCTGTTTTTT.

Here the CDR3 DNA reads TGCGCCAGCAGCTTGCCAGGACAAATGAACACTGAAGCTTTCTTT. Residues: CASSLPGQMNTEAFF. The chain uses TRBV5-1 and TRBJ1-1; tentative D call: TRBD1 (5 bases). Trimming pared 1 base from V and 0 bases from J, leaving 10 bases between. There are 15 residues in the CDR3. Germline CDR1 is SGHRS and CDR2 is YFSETQ.